This T cell receptor (beta chain) was sequenced in a study of T cell responses to AZD1222 COVID-19 vaccine. TCRdb's table, derived via immunoSEQ multiplex PCR, lists solely in-frame clones and lacks some. Of about 86,000 clones detected, 60% to 80% appear once; the ten largest clones hold around 20%. Study-level results: Researchers report vaccine-associated CD4 TCRs spanning spike, with dominance at 160-218 and 743-854. Donor demographics were predominantly white British with a female majority; clonal diversity may be underestimated.

For this clone: Its antigen is still unknown.

Sequencing used peripheral blood, obtained on day 0 of AZD1222 vaccination. This clonotype originated in an adult in good health.

The CDR3 DNA is TGCGCCAGCAGCCCCCAAGGACTAGCGGCAACCACCGGGGAGCTGTTTTTT. This gives the protein CASSPQGLAATTGELFF. The chain carries TRBV5-1 and TRBJ2-2; 10 positions agree with TRBD2. The CDR3 loop spans 17 amino acids. Trimming removed 4 bases from V and 4 bases from J; junction bases left unmatched: 10. CDR1 and CDR2 from the germline V gene are SGHRS and YFSETQ.